This T cell receptor (beta chain) was identified in a study of T cell responses to AZD1222 COVID-19 vaccine. Whole-study findings and limits: Donors in the cohort were predominantly white British and more often female, and clonal diversity was possibly underestimated.

The CDR3 sequence is 16 residues long. Germline lookup yields CDR1 SGHRS and CDR2 YFSETQ. Unmatched junction bases numbered 7, after V lost 2 bases and J lost 4 bases. Assay: immunoSEQ multiplex PCR; the TCRdb copy retains only in-frame clones and omits some. The table shows around 160,000 clones, with approximately 85% occurring only once. Points on this clone: Its antigen is not known.

The receptor comes from an adult in good health. Sequencing used peripheral blood, obtained on day 0 of MenACWY control vaccination. The chain is built from TRBV5-1 and TRBJ2-3, with 10 nucleotides matching TRBD2. CDR3 sequence: CASSLVAGGLPDTQYF. CDR3 coding DNA: TGCGCCAGCAGCTTAGTAGCGGGGGGTCTTCCAGATACGCAGTATTTT.